Shown below are 24 T cell receptor beta chains from a single sample sequenced in a study of blood T cell repertoires in COVID-19. Clones were read by immunoSEQ multiplex PCR, and TCRdb kept only the in-frame ones, dropping some. The sample holds 150,000 to 200,000 clones, 80% to 95% seen once. The source material was peripheral blood. Receptors originate from a man between 50 and 59 years old with acute or convalescent COVID-19.

The J gene is TRBJ1-5, the V gene TRBV19; TRBD1 matches at 7 bases. CDR3 length: 15 residues. The trim removed 5 bases at V and 6 bases at J, leaving 10 bases unmatched. The germline CDR1 and CDR2 sequences are LNHDA and SQIVND (reference sequence). The CDR3 spells CASSLMTGRSQPQHF. The CDR3 nucleotides read TGTGCCAGTAGTCTTATGACAGGGAGAAGTCAGCCCCAGCATTTT. The whole variable domain, remainder taken from reference TRBV19 and TRBJ1-5, is DGGITQSPKYLFRKEGQNVTLSCEQNLNHDAMYWYRQDPGQGLRLIYYSQIVNDFQKGDIAEGYSVSREKKESFPLTVTSAQKNPTAFYLCASSLMTGRSQPQHFGDGTRLSIL.

The genes are TRBV27 and TRBJ1-3; TRBD1 might be the D (5 bases). V was shortened by 5 bases and J by 0 bases, with 8 bases between the two germline ends. The CDR3 consists of 14 residues. CDR1 is MNHEY, CDR2 SMNVEV, per germline (reference sequence). The CDR3 DNA reads TGTGCCAGCAGTCCTGGACACTCTGGAAACACCATATATTTT. It is translated as CASSPGHSGNTIYF.

The gene calls are TRBV28 and TRBJ2-1; 11 bases fit TRBD2. Losses at the gene ends were 5 bases for V and 4 bases for J; bases not matched to a gene: 16. Germline V gene lookup returns CDR1 MDHEN and CDR2 SYDVKM. The CDR3 has 19 residues. CDR3 protein: CASSPTGTSGKTPYNEQFF. The CDR3 DNA follows: TGTGCCAGCAGTCCTACGGGGACTAGCGGAAAAACCCCTTACAATGAGCAGTTCTTC.

In DNA, the CDR3 is TGTGCCAGCAGCTTGAGCGGGGGATTTACAGATACGCAGTATTTT. Encoded protein: CASSLSGGFTDTQYF. V and J are TRBV7-2 and TRBJ2-3; 8 bases fit TRBD2. Germline V gives CDR1 SGHTA, CDR2 FQGNSA. Losses at the gene ends were 3 bases for V and 3 bases for J; bases not matched to a gene: 5. The CDR3 spans 15 residues.

The rearrangement joins TRBV11-3 to TRBJ1-1, with D unclear. The CDR3 covers 13 residues. Germline assignment: CDR1 SGHNT and CDR2 YENEEA. V was trimmed by 5 bases and J by 2 bases, leaving 9 bases between them. The CDR3 spells CASSPDTNTEAFF. The CDR3 bases are TGTGCCAGCAGCCCCGACACTAACACTGAAGCTTTCTTT.

The V and J genes are TRBV7-9 and TRBJ2-3, with TRBD1 matching over 8 bases. This CDR3 region has 15 residues. V shed 3 bases and J 3 bases; nucleotides not matched to a gene: 5. CDR1 is SEHNR and CDR2 is FQNEAQ in the germline V gene (reference sequence). The DNA for the CDR3 is TGTGCCAGCAGCTTTCAGGGGGCTATAACAGATACGCAGTATTTT. Its protein is CASSFQGAITDTQYF.

Only one count was recorded for this clone. The chain recombines TRBV28 with TRBJ2-7, with TRBD1 matching 8 bases. The CDR3 extends over 15 amino acids. After removal of 7 bases from V and 7 bases from J, the junction contained 15 bases not matched to a gene. CDR1 MDHEN and CDR2 SYDVKM come from the germline V gene. The CDR3 loop is CASKSRQGAGWEQYF. DNA for the CDR3: TGTGCCAGCAAATCCCGCCAGGGGGCGGGGTGGGAGCAGTACTTC.

V usage is TRBV29-1 and J usage is TRBJ2-6, with D possibly matching TRBD1 (6 bases). There are 14 residues in the CDR3. Germline CDR1 and CDR2: SQVTM and ANQGSEA. V was clipped by 5 bases and J by 3 bases, with 11 bases between them. CDR3 bases: TGCAGCGTTCTTGGGGGCGGTGGGGCCAACGTCCTGACTTTC. Translating it yields CSVLGGGGANVLTF.

The chain links TRBV28 to TRBJ2-5, with 8 bases aligning to TRBD1. Germline CDR1 reads MDHEN; CDR2 reads SYDVKM. The length of the CDR3 is 14 residues. J was trimmed by 6 bases and V by 8 bases; bases with no gene match: 11. The CDR3, as DNA: TGTGCCAGCGACCCTACCGGACAGGGAAAGACCCAGTACTTC. Its protein product is CASDPTGQGKTQYF.

The V and J genes are TRBV11-2 and TRBJ2-3; a possible D gene is TRBD1 (6 bases). The germline V gene encodes CDR1 SGHAT and CDR2 FQNNGV. V dropped 4 bases and J dropped 6 bases, with 20 bases sitting between them. CDR3 length: 16 amino acids. The CDR3 sequence is CASSSVHRVGADTQYF. The CDR3 DNA sequence: TGTGCCAGCAGCTCGGTCCACAGGGTAGGTGCGGATACGCAGTATTTT.

The rearrangement links TRBV10-3 to TRBJ2-6; D ambiguous. Germline V lookup: CDR1 ENHRY, CDR2 SYGVKD. V lost 6 bases and J lost 0, with 15 bases in between. The CDR3 extends over 17 amino acids. In DNA form, the CDR3 reads TGTGCCATCAGAGGTTCGGGTATGAGCTCTGGGGCCAACGTCCTGACTTTC. It is translated as CAIRGSGMSSGANVLTF.

V is TRBV6-4 and J is TRBJ2-7; D remains unclear. The CDR3 sequence is 14 residues long. V shed 3 bases and J shed 3 bases, with 12 bases lying between them. Per germline, CDR1 MRHNA and CDR2 SNTAGT. In DNA, the CDR3 is TGTGCCAGCAGTGAGTTTCTCAAACACTACGAGCAGTACGTC. It is translated as CASSEFLKHYEQYV.

This rearrangement joins TRBV6-2 or TRBV6-3 to TRBJ2-3; 7 nucleotides align to TRBD1. Trimming cost V 2 bases and J 7 bases; bases outside gene matches: 6. This CDR3 contains 14 residues. Germline CDR1 MNHEY, CDR2 SVGEGT. CDR3 residues: CASSYLTTGNTQYF. CDR3 sequence (DNA): TGTGCCAGCAGTTACCTTACGACAGGGAATACGCAGTATTTT.

The gene calls are TRBV5-1 and TRBJ1-2, with 7 bases fitting TRBD1. The CDR3 extends over 14 amino acids. V shed 4 bases, J shed 2 bases, and the junction held 5 bases outside the gene matches. CDR1 and CDR2 from the germline V gene are SGHRS and YFSETQ. CDR3 sequence: CASSPGQLNYGYTF. CDR3 nucleotides: TGCGCCAGCAGCCCGGGACAGTTGAACTATGGCTACACCTTC.

The chain carries TRBV5-5 and TRBJ1-3; a possible D gene is TRBD1 (5 bases). Germline V gene sequence: CDR1 SGHKS, CDR2 YYEKEE (reference sequence). The germline V and J ends were trimmed by 4 bases and 2 bases, with 13 bases remaining between them. The CDR3 length is 15 residues. CDR3 sequence: CASSALGGAGNTIYF. CDR3 DNA sequence: TGTGCCAGCAGCGCGTTGGGGGGGGCTGGAAACACCATATATTTT.

The chain couples TRBV6-1 to TRBJ2-2; unclear D gene. Trimming stripped 3 bases from V and 3 bases from J, with 11 bases between. This CDR3 region has 15 residues. Germline-derived CDR1 and CDR2 are MNHNS and SASEGT. The CDR3 nucleotides read TGTGCCAGCAGTGACGGTTCTACAGACACCGGGGAGCTGTTTTTT. Translating it yields CASSDGSTDTGELFF.

This chain connects TRBV3-1 (or the pseudogene TRBV3-2) to TRBJ1-6, with 9 bases matching TRBD1. In germline, CDR1 is LGHDT, CDR2 YNNKEL (reference sequence). Trimming removed 1 base from V and 7 bases from J; junction bases left unmatched: 2. The CDR3 totals 15 residues. The CDR3 nucleotides read TGTGCCAGCAGCCAAGCGGGACAGGGCAATTCACCCCTCCACTTT. Protein product: CASSQAGQGNSPLHF.

The chain joins TRBV24-1 to TRBJ2-7; 8 bases line up with TRBD2. The CDR3 contains 13 residues. The germline V gene has CDR1 KGHDR and CDR2 SFDVKD. The J segment lost 5 bases and the V segment lost 9 bases, leaving 8 bases of the junction unmatched. This CDR3 reads CATRGGALDEQYF. DNA for the CDR3: TGTGCCACCCGGGGGGGAGCCTTGGACGAGCAGTACTTC.

The gene calls are TRBV5-8 and TRBJ2-5; 7 positions match TRBD1. J lost 5 bases, V lost 3 bases, and 7 bases had no gene match. In germline, CDR1 is SGHTS, CDR2 YDEGEE. The CDR3 covers 14 residues. The CDR3 DNA reads as TGTGCCAGCAGCTCGGGACAGACCAGGGAGACCCAGTACTTC. This translates into CASSSGQTRETQYF.

The chain has TRBV5-1 and TRBJ2-7, with 7 bases matching TRBD1. V gave up 0 bases and J gave up 0 bases; unmatched junction bases: 6. CDR1 and CDR2 from the germline V gene are SGHRS and YFSETQ. The CDR3 is 16 residues long. The CDR3 sequence is CASSLAWGQNSYEQYF. Here the CDR3 DNA reads TGCGCCAGCAGCTTGGCTTGGGGACAGAACTCCTACGAGCAGTACTTC. The whole variable domain, remainder taken from reference TRBV5-1 and TRBJ2-7, is KAGVTQTPRYLIKTRGQQVTLSCSPISGHRSVSWYQQTPGQGLQFLFEYFSETQRNKGNFPGRFSGRQFSNSRSEMNVSTLELGDSALYLCASSLAWGQNSYEQYFGPGTRLTVT.

Here the CDR3 DNA reads TGCGCCAGCAGCCTATTGACAGGGGAGGGGGAATATGGCTACACCTTC. It yields the protein CASSLLTGEGEYGYTF. V gene TRBV5-1 combines with J gene TRBJ1-2, with 8 bases identical to TRBD1. This CDR3 has 16 residues. CDR1 is SGHRS and CDR2 is YFSETQ in the germline V gene. V dropped 4 bases and J dropped 5; count of bases not matched to a gene: 13.

The sample holds a few counts of this clone. This chain uses TRBV7-9 with TRBJ2-7; 9 bases fit TRBD1. Germline CDR1 and CDR2: SEHNR and FQNEAQ (reference sequence). The V segment lost 5 bases and the J segment 5 bases; nucleotides outside the gene matches: 10. The CDR3 is 15 residues long. The CDR3 nucleotides read TGTGCCAGCAGCACTCAGGGACAGGGCAGTAACGAGCAGTACGTC. Translated, it gives CASSTQGQGSNEQYV.

The chain is built from TRBV3-1 (or the pseudogene TRBV3-2) and TRBJ1-6; the match to TRBD1 covers 7 bases. There are 14 residues in the CDR3. After removal of 2 bases from V and 11 bases from J, the junction contained 6 bases not matched to a gene. The germline V gene encodes CDR1 LGHDT and CDR2 YNNKEL (reference sequence). The CDR3 loop is CASSQQGDLAPLHF. In DNA, the CDR3 is TGTGCCAGCAGCCAACAGGGGGATCTTGCACCCCTCCACTTT.

This rearrangement joins TRBV4-1 to TRBJ1-3; D uncertain. This CDR3 has 14 amino acids. The germline V gene has CDR1 MGHRA and CDR2 YSYEKL. V was shortened by 2 bases and J by 1 base, with 6 bases between the two germline ends. CDR3 residues: CASSQLSSGNTIYF. CDR3 DNA: TGCGCCAGCAGCCAACTTTCGTCTGGAAACACCATATATTTT.